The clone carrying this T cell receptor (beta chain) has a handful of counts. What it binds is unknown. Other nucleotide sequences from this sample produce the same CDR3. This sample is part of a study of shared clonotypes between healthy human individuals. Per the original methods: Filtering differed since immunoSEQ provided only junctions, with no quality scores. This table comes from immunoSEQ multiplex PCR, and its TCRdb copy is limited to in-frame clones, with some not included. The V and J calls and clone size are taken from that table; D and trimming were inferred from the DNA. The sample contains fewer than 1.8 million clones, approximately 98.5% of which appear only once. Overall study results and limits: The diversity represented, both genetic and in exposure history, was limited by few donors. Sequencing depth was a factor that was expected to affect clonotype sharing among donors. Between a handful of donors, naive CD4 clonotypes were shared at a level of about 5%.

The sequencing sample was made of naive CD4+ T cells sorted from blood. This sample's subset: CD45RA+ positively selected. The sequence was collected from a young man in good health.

CDR3 sequence reads: CASSFGGELFF. As DNA, the CDR3 is TGTGCCAGCAGCTTTGGCGGGGAGCTGTTTTTT. The gene calls are TRBV7-2 and TRBJ2-2; D not resolved. The V end lost 3 bases, the J end lost 7 bases, and 3 bases lay between the germline ends. CDR1 and CDR2 from the germline V gene are SGHTA and FQGNSA. The CDR3 length is 11 residues.